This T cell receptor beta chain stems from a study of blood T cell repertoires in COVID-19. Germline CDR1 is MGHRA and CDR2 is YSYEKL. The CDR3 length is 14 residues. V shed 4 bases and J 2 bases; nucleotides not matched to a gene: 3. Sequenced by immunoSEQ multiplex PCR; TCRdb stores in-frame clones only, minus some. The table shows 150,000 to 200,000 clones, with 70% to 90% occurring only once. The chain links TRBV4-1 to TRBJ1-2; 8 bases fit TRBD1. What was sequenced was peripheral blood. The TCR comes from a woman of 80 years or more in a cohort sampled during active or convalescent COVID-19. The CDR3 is CASSPDRVNYGYTF. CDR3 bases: TGCGCCAGCAGCCCGGACAGGGTGAACTATGGCTACACCTTC.